The rows below give T cell receptor beta chains drawn from one sample of a study of T cell changes during pregnancy in multiple sclerosis. Data came from immunoSEQ multiplex PCR; TCRdb stores just in-frame clones and leaves some out. The sample has 35,000 to 45,000 clones, about 92% seen once. The material sequenced was peripheral blood. The receptor source for this set is a female donor with multiple sclerosis, enrolled in a pregnancy study. Each CDR3 is given with its conserved first and last residue. A D gene is named only where the DNA matches it firmly. The size field is filled for only some rows; it gives once, few, many or a size class.

TRBD1	NA	TRBV7-3	TRBJ1-3	TGTGCCAGCAGCCCCGGACAGGTCGGAAGTGGAAACACCATATATTTT	CASSPGQVGSGNTIYF
NA	NA	TRBV6-4	TRBJ1-4	TGTGCCAGCAGCGCGGCACCCTATGAAAAACTGTTTTTT	CASSAAPYEKLFF
NA	NA	TRBV9	TRBJ1-1	TGTGCCAGCAGCTTCGAGGAAGACACTGAAGCTTTCTTT	CASSFEEDTEAFF
NA	NA	TRBV2	TRBJ1-2	TGTGCCAGCAAGATGGACCTCACCTACTATGGCTACACCTTC	CASKMDLTYYGYTF
NA	NA	TRBV5-1	TRBJ1-2	TGCGCCAGCAGCTTGAGCAGGGAAGGCTACACCTTC	CASSLSREGYTF
TRBD2	NA	TRBV30	TRBJ2-5	TGTGCCTGGAGTCCGGGACTAGCGGGAGTAAGCGAGACCCAGTACTTC	CAWSPGLAGVSETQYF
NA	NA	TRBV10-3	TRBJ1-1	TGTGCCATCAGATCAGACGGAGACGAATGGAACACTGAAGCTTTCTTT	CAIRSDGDEWNTEAFF
TRBD2	NA	TRBV9	TRBJ2-3	TGTGCCAGCAGCGTAGCCGGGAGGGCCTCAGATACGCAGTATTTT	CASSVAGRASDTQYF
TRBD1	NA	TRBV4-1	TRBJ1-4	TGCGCCAGCAGCCAAGCGACAGGGTCTAATGAAAAACTGTTTTTT	CASSQATGSNEKLFF
TRBD2	NA	TRBV5-6	TRBJ2-1	TGTGCCAGCAGGCAAGAAACGGCGGGAGGGGAGCAGTTCTTC	CASRQETAGGEQFF
NA	NA	TRBV5-6	TRBJ2-1	TGTGCCAGCAGCCTGGGGTTAGTGGGTGAGCAGTTCTTC	CASSLGLVGEQFF
TRBD2	NA	TRBV2	TRBJ2-1	TGTGCCAGCAGTGAAAGGTCTAGCGGGATTTTGCGTACCTATAACAATGAGCAGTTCTTC	CASSERSSGILRTYNNEQFF
NA	once	TRBV30	TRBJ1-2	TGTGCCTGGAGTGGGGGACCGGAGGGCTACACCTTC	CAWSGGPEGYTF
NA	NA	TRBV9	TRBJ1-2	TGTGCCAGCAGCTCCAGGATCTTTAACTATGGCTACACCTTC	CASSSRIFNYGYTF
NA	NA	TRBV19	TRBJ2-1	TGTGCCACCCTAAGGTGGAATGAGCAGTTCTTC	CATLRWNEQFF
NA	NA	TRBV9	TRBJ2-1	TGTGCCAGCGGTGAGGTGGGGAGCCCAAAATACAATGAGCAGTTCTTC	CASGEVGSPKYNEQFF
TRBD2	NA	TRBV30	TRBJ2-6	TGTGCCTGGAGCGGGGGGGCTAAGGACTCTGGGGCCAACGTCCTGACTTTC	CAWSGGAKDSGANVLTF
NA	NA	TRBV7-7	TRBJ2-5	TGTGCCAGCAGCTTCGGGCCTAGGGGGGGCAGGGGCCAAGAGACCCAGTACTTC	CASSFGPRGGRGQETQYF
NA	NA	TRBV7-2	TRBJ2-7	TGTGCCAGCAGCTTAGCCGGCAACTCCTACGAGCAGTACTTC	CASSLAGNSYEQYF